What follows are 29 T cell receptor beta chains derived from one specimen sequenced in a study of T cell clonotyping in hematopoietic cell transplantation. Repertoires were generated with immunoSEQ multiplex PCR, while TCRdb's copy carries only in-frame clones and drops some. The sample shows several thousand clones, roughly 85% of them seen only once. Specimen: peripheral blood mononuclear cells, collected at the time of graft-versus-host disease after allogeneic stem cell transplant. Receptors were obtained from a female patient aged 50-60 years who had an allogeneic stem cell transplant from an unrelated donor, so the T cells may come from the graft donor. Some clones in this sample may be carry-over from other donors' samples.

The chain joins TRBV19 to TRBJ1-2; D uncertain. With 1 base removed from V and 0 bases from J, the gap between germline ends came to 6 bases. CDR3 length equals 14 residues. Germline CDR1 and CDR2: LNHDA and SQIVND (reference sequence). CDR3 region: CASSIGISNYGYTF. The DNA of the CDR3 is TGTGCCAGTAGTATAGGCATTTCTAACTATGGCTACACCTTC.

J is TRBJ2-3 and V is TRBV4-1, with D unclear. The germline gives CDR1 MGHRA, CDR2 YSYEKL. V shed 0 bases and J shed 6 bases, with 7 bases lying between them. This CDR3 is built from 13 residues. CDR3 in DNA: TGCGCCAGCAGCCAAGACAGGTCCGATACGCAGTATTTT. This codes for CASSQDRSDTQYF.

The chain employs TRBV5-7 and TRBJ1-5; the D is unclear. TRBV5-7 is annotated as an ORF whose role is uncertain. The CDR3 is 15 amino acids. Trimming took off 0 bases at V and 5 bases at J, with 12 bases between the two ends. The CDR3 nucleotides are TGTGCCAGCAGCTTGGTCTGGCAAGGAGATCAGCCCCAGCATTTT. This translates into CASSLVWQGDQPQHF.

The rearrangement joins TRBV19 to TRBJ2-7, with 9 bases lining up with TRBD1. The CDR3 is 15 residues long. The germline V gene encodes CDR1 LNHDA and CDR2 SQIVND (reference sequence). The V gene end was trimmed by 6 bases and the J gene end by 5 bases; junction bases not matched to a gene: 11. DNA for the CDR3: TGTGCCAGTAGACAAACAGGGGGCGCGTACCACGAGCAGTACTTC. Protein product: CASRQTGGAYHEQYF. Full variable domain (remainder filled in from reference TRBV19 and TRBJ2-7): DGGITQSPKYLFRKEGQNVTLSCEQNLNHDAMYWYRQDPGQGLRLIYYSQIVNDFQKGDIAEGYSVSREKKESFPLTVTSAQKNPTAFYLCASRQTGGAYHEQYFGPGTRLTVT.

This clone was seen just once. This sequence joins TRBV5-1 and TRBJ1-1, with unresolved D. The length of the CDR3 is 12 residues. Per the germline V gene, CDR1 is SGHRS and CDR2 is YFSETQ. Trimming pared 1 base from V and 7 bases from J, leaving 8 bases between. The CDR3 region has the DNA TGCGCCAGCAGCTTGCCCGGGAGTGAAGCTTTCTTT. Protein sequence: CASSLPGSEAFF.

The J gene is TRBJ2-3, the V gene TRBV27; D not resolved. There are 14 residues in the CDR3. The germline gives CDR1 MNHEY, CDR2 SMNVEV (reference sequence). With 7 bases removed from V and 3 bases from J, the gap between germline ends came to 14 bases. The CDR3 sequence: CASTNRPWTDTQYF. The CDR3 coding sequence is TGTGCCAGCACCAACCGTCCCTGGACAGATACGCAGTATTTT.

The chain carries TRBV7-9 and TRBJ1-2; no clear D. CDR1 and CDR2 (germline): SEHNR, FQNEAQ (reference sequence). V was pared by 5 bases and J by 4 bases, with 17 bases between. This CDR3 spans 15 amino acids. CDR3 DNA: TGTGCCAGCAGCCCTCTCTCTACCTGGGCCTATGGCTACACCTTC. Its translation is CASSPLSTWAYGYTF.

The chain uses TRBV4-1 and TRBJ1-2; 8 bases are a match to TRBD1. The CDR3 runs to 11 residues. J lost 4 bases, V lost 8 bases, and 0 bases had no gene match. CDR1 MGHRA and CDR2 YSYEKL come from the germline V gene. DNA of the CDR3: TGCGCCAGCGGACAGGGCTATGGCTACACCTTC. This encodes CASGQGYGYTF.

By share, this clone counts as large (0.1 to 1%). The identical CDR3 is also encoded by other nucleotide sequences in the sample. This chain connects TRBV25-1 to TRBJ2-5; D might be TRBD1 or TRBD2, each matching 5 bases. CDR1 MGHDK and CDR2 SYGVNS come from the germline V gene. This CDR3 has 14 residues. Trimming took 2 bases from V and 0 from J, leaving 7 bases between them. DNA for the CDR3: TGTGCCAGCAGTGAAAGGGGACACCAAGAGACCCAGTACTTC. It encodes CASSERGHQETQYF.

This sequence joins TRBV28 and TRBJ2-1, with a tentative D call TRBD1 (6 bases). Trimming removed 3 bases at V and 10 bases at J, with 13 bases between. This CDR3 is 13 amino acids long. The germline gives CDR1 MDHEN, CDR2 SYDVKM. Here the CDR3 reads CASSLGTSGEQFF. In DNA form, the CDR3 reads TGTGCCAGCAGTTTGGGGACATCAGGCGAGCAGTTCTTC.

V and J are TRBV5-4 and TRBJ2-7; D is possibly TRBD2 (6 bases). Germline V gene lookup returns CDR1 SGHNT and CDR2 YYREEE (reference sequence). The CDR3 spans 14 residues. Trimming left V 4 bases short and J 1 base short, with 12 bases between. The CDR3 region is CASSLGGRSYEQYF. In nucleotides, the CDR3 is TGTGCCAGCAGCCTCGGGGGTAGGTCCTACGAGCAGTACTTC. Combining the CDR3 with reference TRBV5-4 and TRBJ2-7 gives the whole variable domain ETGVTQSPTHLIKTRGQQVTLRCSSQSGHNTVSWYQQALGQGPQFIFQYYREEENGRGNFPPRFSGLQFPNYSSELNVNALELDDSALYLCASSLGGRSYEQYFGPGTRLTVT.

This clone was recorded once. This chain joins TRBV28 and TRBJ1-4; D is ambiguous. Germline V gene data show CDR1 as MDHEN and CDR2 as SYDVKM. The CDR3 extends over 11 amino acids. With 8 bases removed from V and 4 bases from J, the gap between germline ends came to 5 bases. Written as DNA, the CDR3 is TGTGCCAGCGAGAATAATGAAAAACTGTTTTTT. Translated: CASENNEKLFF.

The J gene is TRBJ2-5, the V gene TRBV6-6; 10 bases fit TRBD1. The germline V gene encodes CDR1 MNHNY and CDR2 SVGAGI (reference sequence). This CDR3 has 16 amino acids. The V segment lost 5 bases and the J segment 5 bases; nucleotides outside the gene matches: 11. The CDR3 sequence is CASSNRGQGIGETQYF. In nucleotides, the CDR3 is TGTGCCAGCAGTAATCGGGGACAGGGGATTGGGGAGACCCAGTACTTC.

The rearrangement uses TRBV5-1 and TRBJ2-7, with unresolved D. V lost 0 bases to trimming and J lost 0 bases, with 7 bases between them. The CDR3 runs 14 residues. Germline V gene sequence: CDR1 SGHRS, CDR2 YFSETQ. The CDR3 nucleotides read TGCGCCAGCAGCTTGGCAGGCGTCTCCTACGAGCAGTACTTC. Translated, it gives CASSLAGVSYEQYF.

This clone was found a few times. The CDR3 protein is CASSSTRQGDGQPQHF. CDR3 in DNA: TGTGCCAGCAGCTCAACCCGGCAGGGAGACGGTCAGCCCCAGCATTTT. The chain links TRBV7-9 to TRBJ1-5; possible D gene TRBD1, 5 bases. In germline, CDR1 is SEHNR, CDR2 FQNEAQ (reference sequence). The CDR3 has 16 amino acids. The V gene lost 4 bases and the J gene lost 6 bases, with 19 bases spanning the gap.

V is TRBV9 and J is TRBJ1-3; D unresolved. The CDR3 runs 13 residues. V shed 4 bases and J shed 3 bases, with 8 bases lying between them. The V gene's germline CDR1 is SGDLS and CDR2 YYNGEE. The CDR3 here is CASSPDIGNTIYF. In DNA form, the CDR3 reads TGTGCCAGCAGCCCAGACATTGGAAACACCATATATTTT.

The rearrangement uses TRBV6-1 and TRBJ1-5; perhaps TRBD1 as D (5 bases). The V and J ends lost 5 bases and 7 bases respectively, with 12 bases between them. Germline V CDR1 and CDR2: MNHNS, SASEGT. The CDR3 has 13 amino acids. CDR3 in DNA: TGTGCCAGCAGTAACGGGGGAGCCCAGCCCCAGCATTTT. It encodes CASSNGGAQPQHF.

The chain has TRBV27 and TRBJ2-3; D unresolved. The CDR3 covers 16 residues. Trimming shortened V by 6 bases and J by 0 bases, and 16 bases separated the two germline ends. CDR1 and CDR2 (germline): MNHEY, SMNVEV (reference sequence). CDR3 sequence (DNA): TGTGCCAGCAGCCAGAACTGGGGAAAAAGCACAGATACGCAGTATTTT. Amino acid sequence: CASSQNWGKSTDTQYF.

The chain recombines TRBV9 with TRBJ2-7; TRBD2 aligns across 8 bases. The CDR3 runs to 16 residues. V lost 4 bases to trimming and J lost 5 bases; unmatched junction nucleotides: 14. The V gene's germline CDR1 is SGDLS and CDR2 YYNGEE. DNA of the CDR3: TGTGCCAGCAGCACCACGGGGGCGGGGGGATACCACGAGCAGTACTTC. Its translation: CASSTTGAGGYHEQYF.

Of note for this clone: This CDR3 fails to terminate in the conserved phenylalanine or tryptophan, so it likely reflects a read error. The limits of the CDR3 on the DNA are not certain, so only TCRdb's listed CDR3 is given. The CDR3 protein is CATSFSGR. The rearrangement links TRBV15 to TRBJ1-2. The CDR3 numbers 8 amino acids, ends counted. CDR1 is LNHNV, CDR2 YYDKDF, per germline (reference sequence).

The chain couples TRBV2 to TRBJ2-1; 7 positions agree with TRBD2. The CDR3 sequence is 17 residues long. Unmatched junction bases numbered 17, after V lost 8 bases and J lost 4 bases. CDR1 and CDR2 (germline): SNHLY, FYNNEI. The chain's CDR3 is CASRSLLLAMNYNEQFF. CDR3 DNA sequence: TGTGCCAGCCGATCCCTCCTACTAGCGATGAATTACAATGAGCAGTTCTTC.

This chain joins TRBV5-1 and TRBJ2-3, with 11 bases matching TRBD2. The length of the CDR3 is 16 residues. Germline V CDR1 and CDR2: SGHRS, YFSETQ. V shed 4 bases, J shed 2 bases, and the junction held 6 bases outside the gene matches. The CDR3: CASSGRLAGLTDTQYF. Written as DNA, the CDR3 is TGCGCCAGCAGCGGAAGACTAGCGGGGCTCACAGATACGCAGTATTTT.

The chain has TRBV7-6 and TRBJ2-5, with D perhaps matching TRBD2 (6 bases). This CDR3 has 14 residues. The V end was cut by 5 bases, the J end by 3 bases, with 13 bases between. CDR1 is SGHVS and CDR2 is FNYEAQ in the germline V gene. Here the CDR3 reads CASSERTNKETQYF. In nucleotides, the CDR3 is TGTGCCAGCAGCGAACGGACTAATAAAGAGACCCAGTACTTC.

This clone was detected once. This chain joins TRBV5-1 and TRBJ2-7; D possibly corresponds to TRBD1 (5 bases). The CDR3 has 13 residues. Trimming cost V 2 bases and J 7 bases, with 13 bases left between them. Germline V gene sequence: CDR1 SGHRS, CDR2 YFSETQ. The CDR3 nucleotides are TGCGCCAGCAGCTTACGATTGGGGCAGGAGCAGTACTTC. It yields the protein CASSLRLGQEQYF.

The CDR3 loop is CASSLMGGDTEAFF. The CDR3 DNA sequence: TGTGCCAGCAGTTTAATGGGGGGCGACACTGAAGCTTTCTTT. The chain employs TRBV27 and TRBJ1-1, with D perhaps matching TRBD1 (6 bases). The germline gives CDR1 MNHEY, CDR2 SMNVEV (reference sequence). The CDR3 consists of 14 residues. The V and J ends lost 2 bases and 3 bases respectively, with 10 bases between them.

V and J are TRBV5-1 and TRBJ2-3, with 12 bases identical to TRBD2. The length of the CDR3 is 16 residues. The ends lost 4 bases at V and 0 bases at J; junction bases unmatched: 3. In germline, CDR1 is SGHRS, CDR2 YFSETQ. The CDR3 nucleotides read TGCGCCAGCAGCAGAGGACTAGCGGGGAGCACAGATACGCAGTATTTT. Protein: CASSRGLAGSTDTQYF.

The chain combines TRBV5-1 with TRBJ1-6; 8 nucleotides line up with TRBD1. The V and J ends lost 4 bases and 9 bases, in that order; junction bases with no gene match: 9. The CDR3 is 15 amino acids. CDR1 SGHRS and CDR2 YFSETQ come from the germline V gene. The CDR3 DNA sequence: TGCGCCAGCAGCATCATCGACAGGGGTAGTTCACCCCTCCACTTT. Translated, it gives CASSIIDRGSSPLHF.

The CDR3: CAWQRRKETQYF. CDR3 in DNA: TGTGCCTGGCAAAGGAGGAAAGAGACCCAGTACTTC. V and J are TRBV30 and TRBJ2-5; TRBD2 might be the D (5 bases). Germline V gene lookup returns CDR1 GTSNPN and CDR2 SVGIG (reference sequence). V lost 5 bases and J 3 bases, leaving 10 bases between the germline ends. This CDR3 contains 12 residues.

This clone has just one count. V usage is TRBV7-2 and J usage is TRBJ2-7; 8 bases match TRBD2. The CDR3 totals 15 residues. With 1 base clipped from V and 2 bases from J, the junction kept 4 bases outside the gene matches. The germline gives CDR1 SGHTA, CDR2 FQGNSA. CDR3 coding DNA: TGTGCCAGCAGCTTAGGAGCGGGGGCGACCTACGAGCAGTACTTC. This gives the protein CASSLGAGATYEQYF.